Listed below are T cell receptor beta chains from one sample, sequenced in a study of blood T cell repertoires in COVID-19. TCRdb's table, derived via immunoSEQ multiplex PCR, lists solely in-frame clones and lacks some. The sample comprises tens of thousands of clones, 74% of which are singletons, and approximately 28% rests with the top ten. Sequencing was performed on peripheral blood. These receptors all come from an elderly woman with acute or convalescent COVID-19. Both conserved end residues are part of each CDR3. The order of the fields is J gene, D gene, V gene, CDR3 length, clone size, CDR3 protein, CDR3 DNA. The D gene is left open where the match is weak. Where a row states a size, it is once, few, many or the class of an expanded clone; other rows omit it.

>TRBJ2-1|TRBD1|TRBV7-7|19|NA
CASSYQVSGTGGSYNEQFF
TGTGCCAGCAGCTATCAGGTTAGTGGCACAGGGGGCTCCTACAATGAGCAGTTCTTC
>TRBJ2-5|NA|TRBV3-1/TRBV3-2|12|once
CASSQDPGHQYF
TGTGCCAGCAGCCAAGATCCGGGACACCAGTACTTC
>TRBJ2-5|TRBD1|TRBV5-4|14|NA
CASSLGGSQETQYF
TGTGCCAGCAGCTTAGGGGGCAGTCAAGAGACCCAGTACTTC
>TRBJ2-1|TRBD2|TRBV27|15|NA
CASRPLGLAVNEQFF
TGTGCCAGCAGACCTTTGGGACTAGCCGTCAATGAGCAGTTCTTC
>TRBJ2-7|TRBD2|TRBV7-2|15|NA
CASSLDFGGSYEQYF
TGTGCCAGCAGCTTAGATTTCGGGGGGTCCTACGAGCAGTACTTC
>TRBJ1-2|TRBD1|TRBV5-6|16|NA
CASSLGDRGSPYGYTF
TGTGCCAGCAGCTTGGGGGACAGGGGGTCTCCGTATGGCTACACCTTC
>TRBJ2-7|TRBD1|TRBV7-9|15|NA
CASSLGGAWSYEQYF
TGTGCCAGCAGTCTAGGGGGCGCCTGGTCCTACGAGCAGTACTTC
>TRBJ1-5|NA|TRBV5-1|15|NA
CASSSGTGLNQPQHF
TGCGCCAGCAGCAGCGGGACGGGGCTTAATCAGCCCCAGCATTTT
>TRBJ1-1|NA|TRBV7-9|13|NA
CASSLVVAGEAFF
TGTGCCAGCAGCTTAGTTGTAGCGGGGGAAGCTTTCTTT
>TRBJ2-7|TRBD1|TRBV20-1|11|once
CSARTGESQYF
TGCAGTGCAAGGACAGGGGAATCGCAGTACTTC
>TRBJ1-4|NA|TRBV21-1|15|NA
CASSSRDRGHEKLFF
TGTGCCAGCAGCTCCCGGGACAGGGGGCACGAAAAACTGTTTTTT
>TRBJ2-1|TRBD1|TRBV4-1|16|NA
CASSPPGTASYNEQFF
TGCGCCAGCAGCCCTCCCGGGACAGCCTCCTACAATGAGCAGTTCTTC
>TRBJ2-2|TRBD1|TRBV28|16|NA
CASRHDRVLNTGELFF
TGTGCCAGCAGGCACGACAGGGTCCTGAACACCGGGGAGCTGTTTTTT
>TRBJ2-3|NA|TRBV3-1/TRBV3-2|14|NA
CASSQDGSTDTQYF
TGTGCCAGCAGCCAAGACGGTAGCACAGATACGCAGTATTTT
>TRBJ2-5|NA|TRBV12-3/TRBV12-4|13|NA
CASSLGSQETQYF
TGTGCCAGCAGTTTAGGCAGCCAAGAGACCCAGTACTTC
>TRBJ2-3|TRBD2|TRBV12-5|15|NA
CASGFQAGVADTQYF
TGTGCTAGTGGTTTTCAAGCGGGAGTGGCAGATACGCAGTATTTT
>TRBJ1-3|NA|TRBV3-1/TRBV3-2|16|NA
CASSRNSGDSGNTIYF
TGTGCCAGCAGCCGAAATAGCGGGGACTCTGGAAACACCATATATTTT
>TRBJ2-2|NA|TRBV10-2|16|few
CASSERQGANTGELFF
TGCGCCAGCAGTGAGAGGCAGGGCGCGAACACCGGGGAGCTGTTTTTT
>TRBJ2-2|NA|TRBV28|13|NA
CASSFTDTGELFF
TGTGCCAGCAGTTTCACAGACACCGGGGAGCTGTTTTTT
>TRBJ2-3|TRBD2|TRBV3-1/TRBV3-2|14|once
CASSHGGRTDTQYF
TGTGCCAGCAGCCACGGCGGGAGGACAGATACGCAGTATTTT
>TRBJ2-3|NA|TRBV7-2|15|NA
CASIPLSSGEGTQYF
TGTGCCAGCATCCCCCTCTCCTCAGGGGAAGGTACGCAGTATTTT
>TRBJ1-1|NA|TRBV2|11|NA
CASSYRTEAFF
TGTGCCAGCAGTTACAGGACTGAAGCTTTCTTT
>TRBJ1-4|NA|TRBV29-1|13|NA
CSVDLQGDEKLFF
TGCAGCGTTGACCTACAGGGAGACGAAAAACTGTTTTTT
>TRBJ1-4|TRBD1|TRBV7-8|19|NA
CASSLDSVVRGQGKEKLFF
TGTGCCAGCAGCTTAGATTCTGTTGTACGCGGACAGGGGAAGGAAAAACTGTTTTTT
>TRBJ2-3|NA|TRBV7-9|15|NA
CASSLRAPSTDTQYF
TGTGCCAGCAGCTTACGAGCGCCGAGCACAGATACGCAGTATTTT
>TRBJ2-3|TRBD1|TRBV5-4|16|NA
CASSRGQGARGDTQYF
TGTGCCAGCAGCAGGGGACAGGGGGCGCGGGGCGATACGCAGTATTTT
>TRBJ1-5|TRBD1|TRBV19|15|many
CASSSLTGGNQPQHF
TGTGCCAGTAGTAGCCTAACAGGGGGCAATCAGCCCCAGCATTTT
>TRBJ1-6|NA|TRBV2|13|few
CASSPTRRSPLHF
TGTGCCAGCAGCCCCACCCGGAGGTCACCCCTCCACTTT
>TRBJ2-7|TRBD1|TRBV6-2/TRBV6-3|13|NA
CASSGTAKYEQYF
TGTGCCAGCAGCGGGACAGCAAAGTACGAGCAGTACTTC
>TRBJ2-1|TRBD1|TRBV6-2/TRBV6-3|14|NA
CASSTMTGSNEQFF
TGTGCCAGCAGTACGATGACAGGGAGCAATGAGCAGTTCTTC
>TRBJ2-2|NA|TRBV15|13|NA
CATSRDPTGELFF
TGTGCCACCAGCAGAGATCCTACCGGGGAGCTGTTTTTT
>TRBJ2-2|TRBD2|TRBV24-1|16|NA
CATSRPIAGRPGELFF
TGTGCCACCAGCCGTCCCATAGCGGGGCGGCCCGGGGAGCTGTTTTTT
>TRBJ2-1|TRBD2|TRBV7-2|14|many
CASSSGMAGGGQFF
TGTGCCAGCAGCTCCGGGATGGCGGGAGGAGGCCAGTTCTTC
>TRBJ2-1|TRBD2|TRBV4-3|17|NA
CASSQGQAGGSYNEQFF
TGCGCCAGCAGCCAAGGTCAAGCGGGAGGGTCCTACAATGAGCAGTTCTTC
>TRBJ1-5|NA|TRBV7-9|17|NA
CASSLVPGGIDMQPQHF
TGTGCCAGCAGCTTAGTCCCGGGGGGGATAGATATGCAGCCCCAGCATTTT
>TRBJ2-7|NA|TRBV24-1|15|NA
CATSDPVRGTYEQYF
TGTGCCACCAGTGACCCTGTCCGCGGAACCTACGAGCAGTACTTC
>TRBJ2-1|TRBD2|TRBV18|18|NA
CASSPRASGRANYNEQFF
TGTGCCAGCTCACCACGGGCTAGCGGGAGAGCCAATTACAATGAGCAGTTCTTC
>TRBJ2-5|NA|TRBV7-9|15|NA
CASSQRRGAGETQYF
TGTGCCAGCAGCCAGAGGAGGGGCGCAGGAGAGACCCAGTACTTC
>TRBJ2-2|TRBD1|TRBV24-1|14|once
CATTGQGYTGELFF
TGTGCCACCACTGGACAGGGGTACACCGGGGAGCTGTTTTTT